This TCR beta chain stems from a study of blood T cell repertoires in COVID-19. Whole-study context: Donors in the United States, Italy and Spain gave samples during acute or convalescent COVID-19.

Original handling: Amplification of reference gene primers provided the estimated nucleated cell counts. The assay was immunoSEQ multiplex PCR, and TCRdb's table has in-frame clones only and misses some. That table gives V, J and clone size, and the DNA gave D and trimming. The sample includes about 170,000 clones, about 86% of them seen just once. Germline V CDR1 and CDR2: MNHEY, SMNVEV (reference sequence). Trimming removed 0 bases from V and 7 bases from J; junction bases left unmatched: 7. The CDR3 runs to 15 residues. Source material: peripheral blood. The receptor was isolated from a man in his 70s with active or convalescent COVID-19. The chain employs TRBV27 and TRBJ1-2; 8 bases align to TRBD1. In DNA form, the CDR3 reads TGTGCCAGCAGTTTATCGAACACAGGGGGGGGTGGCTACACCTTC. Translating it yields CASSLSNTGGGGYTF.